Below are 5 T cell receptor beta chains sequenced from a single sample in a study of T cells in Graves' hyperthyroidism and ophthalmopathy. Amplified TCR beta CDR3 regions derived from RNA transcripts. HTBI primers were used for first-round RT-PCR of the TCR CDR3. TCRdb independently ran MiXCR on the multiplex PCR reads; one entry per CDR3 protein. This sample has 300,000 to 450,000 distinct CDR3 sequences, with about 15% found just once. Sequencing was carried out using blood. The receptors here all came from a woman aged 25-40 years with Graves' hyperthyroidism.

This clonotype showed up just a few times. The rearrangement links TRBV25-1 to TRBJ2-1; 9 positions match TRBD1. This CDR3 has 15 residues. CDR1 MGHDK and CDR2 SYGVNS come from the germline V gene. J was trimmed by 2 bases and V by 4 bases; bases with no gene match: 3. The DNA for the CDR3 is TGTGCCAGCAGTGGGGGGACAGGGACCTACAATGAGCAGTTCTTC. It codes for CASSGGTGTYNEQFF.

This clonotype showed up just a few times. This sequence joins TRBV3-1 and TRBJ2-2; D may be TRBD2 (6 bases). The germline CDR1 and CDR2 sequences are LGHDT and YNNKEL (reference sequence). The CDR3 extends over 17 amino acids. V was cut by 0 bases and J by 5 bases, with 16 bases left in between. The CDR3 DNA reads as TGTGCCAGCAGCCAAGAGTTACTGCGGGGAGTTACCGGGGAGCTGTTTTTT. It specifies CASSQELLRGVTGELFF.

This sequence joins TRBV11-2 and TRBJ2-3, with 10 bases identical to TRBD2. The V segment lost 5 bases and the J segment 2 bases; nucleotides outside the gene matches: 7. The CDR3 contains 16 residues. Germline CDR1 is SGHAT and CDR2 is FQNNGV. The CDR3 protein is CASSRSGRAATDTQYF. DNA of the CDR3: TGTGCCAGCAGCCGGAGCGGGAGGGCCGCCACAGATACGCAGTATTTT.

As for this clonotype: Germline and junction disagree at one end, which may indicate a read error. The J gene is TRBJ1-1, the V gene TRBV19, with 7 bases lining up with TRBD1. CDR3 length: 15 amino acids. CDR1 and CDR2 from the germline V gene are LNHDA and SQIVND (reference sequence). Here the CDR3 DNA reads TGTGCCAGCCGTGGGACAGCCGTGACGAACACTGGAGCTTTCTTT. It encodes CASRGTAVTNTGAFF. The whole variable domain, filled in from reference TRBV19 and TRBJ1-1, reads DGGITQSPKYLFRKEGQNVTLSCEQNLNHDAMYWYRQDPGQGLRLIYYSQIVNDFQKGDIAEGYSVSREKKESFPLTVTSAQKNPTAFYLCASRGTAVTNTGAFFGQGTRLTVV.

The CDR3 loop reads CASSPNNLAQTQYF. In nucleotides, the CDR3 is TGTGCCAGCAGTCCAAATAACCTGGCGCAGACCCAGTACTTC. The rearrangement uses TRBV6-1 and TRBJ2-5, with D hard to call. The germline gives CDR1 MNHNS, CDR2 SASEGT. The CDR3 sequence is 14 residues long. Trimming pared 5 bases from V and 6 bases from J, leaving 16 bases between.